This T cell receptor beta chain was retrieved from a study of T cells in Graves' hyperthyroidism and ophthalmopathy. This clonotype has a count of ten or more. In germline, CDR1 is DFQATT, CDR2 SNEGSKA (reference sequence). Trimming took off 0 bases at V and 2 bases at J, with 14 bases between the two ends. The CDR3 has 16 amino acids. TCR beta CDR3 regions were amplified from RNA. First-round RT-PCR with HTBI primers amplified the TCR CDR3 region. TCRdb reanalysed the multiplex PCR reads using MiXCR and keeps one entry per CDR3 protein. Of about 610,000 distinct CDR3 sequences listed, 15% to 20% were seen once; the top ten hold around 3.5%.

The chain links TRBV20-1 to TRBJ2-1, with D possibly matching TRBD1 (6 bases). The receptor was derived from a woman aged 40 to 50 with Graves' ophthalmopathy. Sequenced: blood. The CDR3: CSARDLQGFPYNEQFF. In DNA, the CDR3 is TGCAGTGCTAGAGACCTGCAGGGGTTTCCCTACAATGAGCAGTTCTTC.